The entry that follows covers one T cell receptor beta chain sequence. TCRdb redid the calling of the RT-PCR reads with MiXCR, one entry per CDR3 protein. This sample yields about 160,000 distinct CDR3 sequences, of which 37% are seen a single time; roughly 50% belongs to the top ten. V was pared by 7 bases and J by 2 bases, with 4 bases of the junction left unmatched. Germline V gives CDR1 SQVTM, CDR2 ANQGSEA. This CDR3 is built from 13 residues. This sample was included in a study of patients and donors after allogeneic stem cell transplantation. This sequence was found in a human donor who was either an allogeneic HSCT recipient or a stem cell or donor lymphocyte infusion donor (not recorded which). It is not recorded whose cells these are; they may come from a transplant donor. Sequenced material: blood, either unsorted or a sorted T cell fraction (not recorded which). J is TRBJ1-2 and V is TRBV29-1, with 10 bases that match TRBD1. DNA of the CDR3: TGCAGCGCCCTGACAGGGGGCAACTATGGCTACACCTTC. Residues: CSALTGGNYGYTF.